The 25 T cell receptor beta chains below come from one sample, sequenced in a study of cytomegalovirus exposure and HLA in healthy donors. Assay used: immunoSEQ multiplex PCR; TCRdb lists only in-frame clones, some missing. This repertoire shows more than 90,000 clones, 86% found once; its top ten account for roughly 5.3%. Sequenced sample: PBMCs. The source is a man between 18 and 35 years old in good health and CMV-seronegative.

This clone appeared a single time. V and J are TRBV5-1 and TRBJ2-1, with 11 nucleotides matching TRBD2. The germline V gene encodes CDR1 SGHRS and CDR2 YFSETQ. The CDR3 sequence is 14 residues long. V was clipped by 3 bases and J by 9 bases; unmatched bases: 5. CDR3 amino acids: CASSSTSGRSEQFF. CDR3 coding DNA: TGCGCCAGCAGCTCAACTAGCGGGAGAAGTGAGCAGTTCTTC.

This clone came up once. V is TRBV6-1 and J is TRBJ1-1; possible D gene TRBD1, 6 bases. CDR1 is MNHNS, CDR2 SASEGT, per germline. CDR3 length: 15 residues. V lost 5 bases to trimming and J lost 3 bases, with 16 bases between them. CDR3 sequence: CASSQITGFHTEAFF. CDR3 in DNA: TGTGCCAGCAGTCAAATCACAGGGTTCCACACTGAAGCTTTCTTT.

This clone was seen a few times. The rearrangement joins TRBV6-6 to TRBJ1-4; TRBD1 is a possible D gene (5 bases). Germline loops: CDR1 MNHNY, CDR2 SVGAGI (reference sequence). The CDR3 runs 13 residues. Deletions cut 7 bases from V and 5 bases from J, with 11 bases between. CDR3 coding DNA: TGTGCCAGCAAACCGGGACTGAATGAAAAACTGTTTTTT. This sequence encodes CASKPGLNEKLFF.

The rearrangement links TRBV7-9 to TRBJ2-2; TRBD2 agrees at 7 bases. V lost 4 bases to trimming and J lost 4 bases; unmatched junction nucleotides: 0. The CDR3 totals 13 residues. Germline loops: CDR1 SEHNR, CDR2 FQNEAQ (reference sequence). The DNA for the CDR3 is TGTGCCAGCAGCTGGGGGGGCACCGGGGAGCTGTTTTTT. Residues: CASSWGGTGELFF.

This clone appeared a few times. The V call is TRBV9, the J call TRBJ2-5; the D gene is possibly TRBD1 (5 bases). Germline loops: CDR1 SGDLS, CDR2 YYNGEE. The CDR3 covers 15 residues. V lost 0 bases and J 0 bases, leaving 9 bases between the germline ends. CDR3 sequence: CASSVGSGYQETQYF. The CDR3 DNA reads as TGTGCCAGCAGCGTAGGGTCAGGGTACCAAGAGACCCAGTACTTC.

The chain has TRBV6-1 and TRBJ1-6; tentative D call: TRBD1 (6 bases). CDR3 length equals 15 residues. Trimming removed 6 bases at V and 2 bases at J, with 11 bases between. The germline V gene has CDR1 MNHNS and CDR2 SASEGT. The CDR3 region has the DNA TGTGCCAGCAGAACAGGGACCACCTATAATTCACCCCTCCACTTT. Its translation is CASRTGTTYNSPLHF.

This clone appeared a few times. V gene TRBV4-1 combines with J gene TRBJ2-7, with 8 bases aligning to TRBD1. V shed 8 bases and J 0 bases; nucleotides not matched to a gene: 12. There are 16 residues in the CDR3. Germline V CDR1 and CDR2: MGHRA, YSYEKL. The CDR3 here is CASWGTGPLNSYEQYF. For the CDR3, the DNA is TGCGCCAGCTGGGGGACAGGTCCATTGAACTCCTACGAGCAGTACTTC.

V gene TRBV6-5 combines with J gene TRBJ1-2, with a weak D call TRBD1 (6 bases). Deletions cut 6 bases from V and 5 bases from J, with 10 bases between. CDR3 length: 12 amino acids. Per germline, CDR1 MNHEY and CDR2 SVGAGI. The CDR3 bases are TGTGCCAGCAGCGGGGGGCAATATGGCTACACCTTC. Protein product: CASSGGQYGYTF.

This rearrangement joins TRBV9 to TRBJ2-3; 15 nucleotides match TRBD2. Germline CDR1 is SGDLS and CDR2 is YYNGEE. J lost 4 bases, V lost 3 bases, and 15 bases had no gene match. CDR3 length: 20 residues. The CDR3 spells CASSGTGTSGGLIEADTQYF. Here the CDR3 DNA reads TGTGCCAGCAGCGGAACCGGGACTAGCGGGGGGCTGATAGAGGCAGATACGCAGTATTTT.

This chain uses TRBV7-2 with TRBJ2-1, with 14 nucleotides matching TRBD2. There are 15 residues in the CDR3. V shed 5 bases and J 8 bases; nucleotides not matched to a gene: 5. CDR1 and CDR2 from the germline V gene are SGHTA and FQGNSA. Here the CDR3 reads CASSVGTSGGDEQFF. CDR3 DNA: TGTGCCAGCAGCGTCGGGACTAGCGGGGGTGATGAGCAGTTCTTC.

The chain joins TRBV19 to TRBJ1-4; tentatively, D is TRBD1 (5 bases). V was pared by 6 bases and J by 5 bases, with 7 bases between. The CDR3 spans 12 residues. Germline CDR1 reads LNHDA; CDR2 reads SQIVND (reference sequence). The CDR3 sequence: CASRGGNEKLFF. The CDR3 nucleotides are TGTGCCAGTAGGGGGGGGAATGAAAAACTGTTTTTT.

V usage is TRBV9 and J usage is TRBJ1-5; D uncertain. The CDR3 covers 13 residues. Germline V gives CDR1 SGDLS, CDR2 YYNGEE. The V end was cut by 2 bases, the J end by 6 bases, with 9 bases between. CDR3 in amino acids: CASSVGGSQPQHF. As DNA, the CDR3 is TGTGCCAGCAGCGTTGGCGGCAGTCAGCCCCAGCATTTT.

This chain uses TRBV6-1 with TRBJ2-5, with a weak D call TRBD1 (6 bases). From germline, CDR1 is MNHNS and CDR2 SASEGT. Between the trimmed V and J ends, which lost 7 bases and 2 bases, there was a span of 8 bases. The CDR3 extends over 12 amino acids. The CDR3 region is CASIRGQETQYF. In nucleotides, the CDR3 is TGTGCCAGCATCAGGGGACAAGAGACCCAGTACTTC.

This clone was recorded once. The chain uses TRBV13 and TRBJ1-1; no definite D call. The V and J ends lost 5 bases and 1 base respectively, with 5 bases between them. Germline V CDR1 and CDR2: PRHDT, FYEKMQ (reference sequence). This CDR3 region has 12 residues. The CDR3, as DNA: TGTGCCAGCAGCCCGTCGAACACTGAAGCTTTCTTT. It yields the protein CASSPSNTEAFF.

This clone occurred once. This chain uses TRBV5-5 with TRBJ2-7; 8 bases line up with TRBD1. The CDR3 loop spans 16 amino acids. Germline V gene lookup returns CDR1 SGHKS and CDR2 YYEKEE (reference sequence). After removal of 0 bases from V and 3 bases from J, the junction contained 8 bases not matched to a gene. CDR3: CASSLVSAGGSYEQYF. The CDR3 DNA reads as TGTGCCAGCAGCTTGGTTTCTGCAGGGGGCAGCTACGAGCAGTACTTC.

V gene TRBV27 combines with J gene TRBJ2-5; D unresolved. The CDR3 spans 14 residues. Germline V gene data show CDR1 as MNHEY and CDR2 as SMNVEV (reference sequence). V dropped 2 bases and J dropped 6 bases, with 13 bases sitting between them. In DNA, the CDR3 is TGTGCCAGCAGTTTACTCGGCGAGCGAAAGACCCAGTACTTC. Translated, it gives CASSLLGERKTQYF.

The chain has TRBV25-1 and TRBJ1-1; no firm D call. CDR1 is MGHDK and CDR2 is SYGVNS in the germline V gene. V gave up 11 bases and J gave up 1 base, with 14 bases separating them. This CDR3 region has 13 residues. The CDR3 nucleotides are TGTGCCTCCTCCTGGGCAAAGAACACTGAAGCTTTCTTT. Translated, it gives CASSWAKNTEAFF.

The chain combines TRBV27 with TRBJ2-4; D is unclear. Trimming took 3 bases from V and 0 from J, leaving 9 bases between them. Germline V CDR1 and CDR2: MNHEY, SMNVEV (reference sequence). This CDR3 has 15 residues. The CDR3 loop is CASSFVPGAKNIQYF. The CDR3 bases are TGTGCCAGCAGTTTCGTTCCGGGAGCCAAAAACATTCAGTACTTC.

The rearrangement uses TRBV9 and TRBJ1-2; TRBD1 might be the D (6 bases). Germline V gene sequence: CDR1 SGDLS, CDR2 YYNGEE. Trimming took off 4 bases at V and 4 bases at J, with 14 bases between the two ends. This CDR3 is 14 amino acids long. CDR3 protein: CASSPGGGGYGYTF. The DNA for the CDR3 is TGTGCCAGCAGCCCCGGGGGGGGCGGCTATGGCTACACCTTC.

The genes are TRBV5-6 and TRBJ1-1; a weak D match, TRBD1 (5 bases). Germline V gene sequence: CDR1 SGHDT, CDR2 YYEEEE. Deletions cut 5 bases from V and 5 bases from J, with 16 bases between. The CDR3 loop spans 14 amino acids. The CDR3 DNA follows: TGTGCCAGCAGTTGGGCCTTCGGGGGGACTGAAGCTTTCTTT. It codes for CASSWAFGGTEAFF.

The chain recombines TRBV5-4 with TRBJ1-4, with D tentatively TRBD1 (5 bases). The CDR3 consists of 13 residues. CDR1 and CDR2 from the germline V gene are SGHNT and YYREEE (reference sequence). The V gene lost 0 bases and the J gene lost 7 bases, with 7 bases spanning the gap. CDR3 coding DNA: TGTGCCAGCAGCTTGGAACAGGCTGAAAAACTGTTTTTT. Its protein product is CASSLEQAEKLFF.

The CDR3 region is CASSESGGKGGETQYF. CDR3 nucleotides: TGTGCCAGCAGTGAAAGCGGGGGAAAGGGTGGGGAGACCCAGTACTTC. V usage is TRBV6-1 and J usage is TRBJ2-5; 8 bases fit TRBD2. Germline values: CDR1 MNHNS, CDR2 SASEGT. The V and J ends lost 2 bases and 5 bases, in that order; junction bases with no gene match: 10. The CDR3 is made up of 16 amino acids.

This clone was counted only a few times. The rearrangement links TRBV29-1 to TRBJ1-2, with D unresolved. CDR3 length equals 12 residues. In germline, CDR1 is SQVTM, CDR2 ANQGSEA. V shed 6 bases and J shed 3 bases, with 11 bases lying between them. CDR3 sequence (DNA): TGCAGCGTCACGGGGTCAGACTATGGCTACACCTTC. It is translated as CSVTGSDYGYTF.

The rearrangement uses TRBV18 and TRBJ2-3; TRBD2 matches 9 bases. The CDR3 has 18 residues. Germline CDR1 and CDR2: KGHSH and LQKENI. The junction had 8 bases not matched to a gene; V was cut back by 1 base and J by 0 bases. The CDR3 reads CASSPRLAGYPSTDTQYF. DNA for the CDR3: TGTGCCAGCTCACCACGGCTAGCGGGATACCCAAGCACAGATACGCAGTATTTT. The variable domain in full, completed from reference TRBV18 and TRBJ2-3, reads NAGVMQNPRHLVRRRGQEARLRCSPMKGHSHVYWYRQLPEEGLKFMVYLQKENIIDESGMPKERFSAEFPKEGPSILRIQQVVRGDSAAYFCASSPRLAGYPSTDTQYFGPGTRLTVL.

V and J are TRBV28 and TRBJ1-2, with D possibly TRBD1 on 6 matching bases. Looked up from germline, CDR1 is MDHEN and CDR2 is SYDVKM. The CDR3 runs 12 residues. The V gene lost 7 bases and the J gene lost 8 bases, with 14 bases spanning the gap. The CDR3 loop is CASTGGRGGYTF. The CDR3 DNA sequence: TGTGCCAGCACCGGGGGGCGTGGAGGCTACACCTTC.